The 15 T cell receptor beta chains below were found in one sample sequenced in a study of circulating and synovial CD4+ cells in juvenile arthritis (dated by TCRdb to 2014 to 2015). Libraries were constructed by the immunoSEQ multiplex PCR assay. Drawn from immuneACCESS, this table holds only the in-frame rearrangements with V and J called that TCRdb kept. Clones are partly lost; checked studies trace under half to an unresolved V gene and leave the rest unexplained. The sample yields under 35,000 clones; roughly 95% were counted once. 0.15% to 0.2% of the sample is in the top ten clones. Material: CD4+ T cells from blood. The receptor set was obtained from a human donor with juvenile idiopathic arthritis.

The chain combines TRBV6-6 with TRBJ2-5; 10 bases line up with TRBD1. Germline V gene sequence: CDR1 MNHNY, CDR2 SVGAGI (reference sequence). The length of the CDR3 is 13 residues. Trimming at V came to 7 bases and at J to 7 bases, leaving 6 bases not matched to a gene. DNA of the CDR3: TGTGCCAGCAACTCAGGGACAGGGGTGACCCAGTACTTC. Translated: CASNSGTGVTQYF.

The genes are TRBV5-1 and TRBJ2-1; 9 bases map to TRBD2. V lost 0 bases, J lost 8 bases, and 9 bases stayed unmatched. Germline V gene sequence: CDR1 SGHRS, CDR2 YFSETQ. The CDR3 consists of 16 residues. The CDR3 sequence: CASSLGGGRVTDEQFF. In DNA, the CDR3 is TGCGCCAGCAGCTTGGGTGGCGGGAGGGTCACCGATGAGCAGTTCTTC.

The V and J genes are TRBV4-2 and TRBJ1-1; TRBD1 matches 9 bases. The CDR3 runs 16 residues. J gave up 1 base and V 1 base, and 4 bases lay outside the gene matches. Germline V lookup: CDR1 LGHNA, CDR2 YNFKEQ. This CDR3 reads CASSQGTGQGNTEAFF. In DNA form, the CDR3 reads TGTGCCAGCAGCCAAGGTACGGGACAGGGGAACACTGAAGCTTTCTTT.

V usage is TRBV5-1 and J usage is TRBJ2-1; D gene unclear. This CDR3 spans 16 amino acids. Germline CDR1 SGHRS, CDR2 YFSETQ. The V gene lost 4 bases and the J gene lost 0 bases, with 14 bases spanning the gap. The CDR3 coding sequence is TGCGCCAGCAGCCCGATGACGGCTAGCTCCTACAATGAGCAGTTCTTC. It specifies CASSPMTASSYNEQFF.

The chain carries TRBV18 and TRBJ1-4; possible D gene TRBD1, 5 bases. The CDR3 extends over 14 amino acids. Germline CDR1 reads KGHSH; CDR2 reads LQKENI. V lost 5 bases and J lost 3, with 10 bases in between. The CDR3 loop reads CASSGRGSNEKLFF. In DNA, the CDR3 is TGTGCCAGCTCAGGAAGGGGCTCTAATGAAAAACTGTTTTTT.

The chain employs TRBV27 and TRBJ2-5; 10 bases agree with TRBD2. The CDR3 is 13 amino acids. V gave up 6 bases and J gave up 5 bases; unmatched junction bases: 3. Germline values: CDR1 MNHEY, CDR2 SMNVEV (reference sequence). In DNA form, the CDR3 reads TGTGCCAGCAGACTAGCGGGGAGGGAGACCCAGTACTTC. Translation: CASRLAGRETQYF.

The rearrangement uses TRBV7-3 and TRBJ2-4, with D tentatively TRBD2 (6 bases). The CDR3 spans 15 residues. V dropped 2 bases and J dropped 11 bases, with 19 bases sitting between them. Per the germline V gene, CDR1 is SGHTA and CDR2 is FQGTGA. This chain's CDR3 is CASSLERGGEILQYF. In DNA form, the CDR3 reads TGTGCCAGCAGCTTAGAACGCGGAGGGGAAATACTTCAGTACTTC.

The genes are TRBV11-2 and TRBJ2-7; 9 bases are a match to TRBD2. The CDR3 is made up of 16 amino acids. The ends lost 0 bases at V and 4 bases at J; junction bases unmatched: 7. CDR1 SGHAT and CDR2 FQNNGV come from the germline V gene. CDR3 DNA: TGTGCCAGCAGCTTAGATCCACTAGCGGGCAGGTACGAGCAGTACTTC. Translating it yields CASSLDPLAGRYEQYF.

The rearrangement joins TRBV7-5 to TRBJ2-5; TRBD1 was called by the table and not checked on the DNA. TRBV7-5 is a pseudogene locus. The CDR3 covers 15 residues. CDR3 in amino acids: CARSQAAAGGETQYF. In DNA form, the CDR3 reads TGTGCCAGAAGCCAAGCCGCGGCAGGGGGCGAGACCCAGTACTTC.

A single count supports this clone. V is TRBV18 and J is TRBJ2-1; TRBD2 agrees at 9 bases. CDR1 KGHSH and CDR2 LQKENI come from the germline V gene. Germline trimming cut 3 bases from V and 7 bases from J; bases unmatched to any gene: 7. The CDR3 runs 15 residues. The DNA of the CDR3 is TGTGCCAGCTCACCCCCTAGCGGGGTTCGGAATGAGCAGTTCTTC. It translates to CASSPPSGVRNEQFF.

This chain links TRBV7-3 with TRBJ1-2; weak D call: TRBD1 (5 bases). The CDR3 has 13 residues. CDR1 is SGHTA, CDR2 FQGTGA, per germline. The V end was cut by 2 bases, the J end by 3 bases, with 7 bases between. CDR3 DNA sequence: TGTGCCAGCAGCTTAGGGGCTGACTATGGCTACACCTTC. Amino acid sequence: CASSLGADYGYTF. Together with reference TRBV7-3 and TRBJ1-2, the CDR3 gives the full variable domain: GAGVSQTPSNKVTEKGKYVELRCDPISGHTALYWYRQSLGQGPEFLIYFQGTGAADDSGLPNDRFFAVRPEGSVSTLKIQRTERGDSAVYLCASSLGADYGYTFGSGTRLTVV.

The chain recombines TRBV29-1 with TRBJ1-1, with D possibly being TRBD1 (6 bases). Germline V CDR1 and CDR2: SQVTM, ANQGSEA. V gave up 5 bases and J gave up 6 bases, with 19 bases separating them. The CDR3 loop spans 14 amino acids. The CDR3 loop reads CSVKRRQAKPEAFF. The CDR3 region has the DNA TGCAGCGTTAAACGCCGACAGGCTAAACCTGAAGCTTTCTTT.

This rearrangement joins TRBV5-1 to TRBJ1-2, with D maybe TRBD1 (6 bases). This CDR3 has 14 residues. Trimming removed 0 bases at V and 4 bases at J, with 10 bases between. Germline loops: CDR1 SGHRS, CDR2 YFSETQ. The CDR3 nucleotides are TGCGCCAGCAGCTTGGTCGGACAGTCCTATGGCTACACCTTC. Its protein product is CASSLVGQSYGYTF.

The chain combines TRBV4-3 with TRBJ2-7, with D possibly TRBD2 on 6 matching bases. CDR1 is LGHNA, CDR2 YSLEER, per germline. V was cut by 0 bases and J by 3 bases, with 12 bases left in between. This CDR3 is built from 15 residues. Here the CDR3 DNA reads TGCGCCAGCAGCCAAGATCCCCGACTAGTCTACGAGCAGTACTTC. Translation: CASSQDPRLVYEQYF.

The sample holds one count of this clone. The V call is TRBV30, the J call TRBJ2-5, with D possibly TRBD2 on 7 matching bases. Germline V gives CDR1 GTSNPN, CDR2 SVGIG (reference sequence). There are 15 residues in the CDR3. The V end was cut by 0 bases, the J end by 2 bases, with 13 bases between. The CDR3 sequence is CAWSVMGGPQETQYF. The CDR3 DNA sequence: TGTGCCTGGAGTGTAATGGGGGGGCCGCAAGAGACCCAGTACTTC.